This entry lists 23 T cell receptor beta chains sequenced from one sample in a study of blood T cell repertoires in COVID-19. The protocol was immunoSEQ multiplex PCR, while the TCRdb copy is restricted to in-frame clones and leaves out a portion. Among about 170,000 clones, 70% to 90% were seen once, and the ten largest hold roughly 0.53%. Sample: peripheral blood. The source of these receptors is a man between 60 and 70 years old with COVID-19, enrolled during active disease.

J is TRBJ2-1 and V is TRBV7-3; tentatively, D is TRBD2 (5 bases). This CDR3 has 14 amino acids. Trimming pared 2 bases from V and 5 bases from J, leaving 10 bases between. Germline lookup yields CDR1 SGHTA and CDR2 FQGTGA. In nucleotides, the CDR3 is TGTGCCAGCAGCTTAGATAGCGCCCACAATGAGCAGTTCTTC. Translated: CASSLDSAHNEQFF.

The rearrangement links TRBV7-2 to TRBJ2-3; D call uncertain. The V end lost 3 bases, the J end lost 0 bases, and 10 bases lay between the germline ends. Germline-derived CDR1 and CDR2 are SGHTA and FQGNSA. The CDR3 contains 15 residues. CDR3 sequence (DNA): TGTGCCAGCAGCTTGCAGGCTACTAGCACAGATACGCAGTATTTT. It yields the protein CASSLQATSTDTQYF.

This sequence joins TRBV14 and TRBJ1-3; a possible D gene is TRBD1 (5 bases). Germline V CDR1 and CDR2: SGHDN, FVKESK. V lost 4 bases and J 7 bases, leaving 14 bases between the germline ends. The CDR3 spans 14 residues. DNA for the CDR3: TGTGCCAGCAGCCCCCAGCAGGGTGGGAACACCATATATTTT. Protein: CASSPQQGGNTIYF.

The V gene is TRBV9, the J gene TRBJ1-1, with a tentative D call TRBD1 (6 bases). The CDR3 has 14 residues. The V gene lost 0 bases and the J gene lost 1 base, with 7 bases spanning the gap. Germline CDR1 reads SGDLS; CDR2 reads YYNGEE. CDR3 region: CASSVGTANTEAFF. The DNA of the CDR3 is TGTGCCAGCAGCGTAGGGACAGCGAACACTGAAGCTTTCTTT.

The V call is TRBV18, the J call TRBJ1-5; maybe TRBD1 (6 bases). The length of the CDR3 is 15 residues. Deletions cut 4 bases from V and 3 bases from J, with 13 bases between. Germline V lookup: CDR1 KGHSH, CDR2 LQKENI. The CDR3 DNA reads as TGTGCCAGCTCACAAGGACAGAGAGCCAATCAGCCCCAGCATTTT. Its protein is CASSQGQRANQPQHF.

The chain carries TRBV7-9 and TRBJ2-3, with TRBD2 identical over 14 bases. Germline V lookup: CDR1 SEHNR, CDR2 FQNEAQ (reference sequence). The CDR3 covers 18 residues. The ends lost 6 bases at V and 0 bases at J; junction bases unmatched: 8. In DNA, the CDR3 is TGTGCCAGCAGGGGGACTAGCGGGGGCCCGGGTAGCACAGATACGCAGTATTTT. Protein product: CASRGTSGGPGSTDTQYF.

The rearrangement links TRBV4-3 to TRBJ2-1, with 15 bases lining up with TRBD2. The ends lost 3 bases at V and 5 bases at J; junction bases unmatched: 8. Germline-derived CDR1 and CDR2 are LGHNA and YSLEER. The CDR3 is made up of 18 amino acids. In nucleotides, the CDR3 is TGCGCCAGCAGCCATCCGGGACTAGCGGGGGGATTAAACAATGAGCAGTTCTTC. It specifies CASSHPGLAGGLNNEQFF.

V and J are TRBV5-6 and TRBJ1-3; D remains ambiguous. This CDR3 is built from 15 residues. Trimming removed 0 bases at V and 0 bases at J, with 7 bases between. Germline CDR1 and CDR2: SGHDT and YYEEEE. The CDR3 DNA is TGTGCCAGCAGCTTGGGCGGATACTCTGGAAACACCATATATTTT. Its protein product is CASSLGGYSGNTIYF.

The chain links TRBV7-2 to TRBJ1-4; D remains unclear. The CDR3 totals 16 residues. Germline V gene sequence: CDR1 SGHTA, CDR2 FQGNSA. V gave up 5 bases and J gave up 1 base, with 14 bases separating them. As DNA, the CDR3 is TGTGCCAGCAGCGCCAGGCTGGTCTTAACTAATGAAAAACTGTTTTTT. This translates into CASSARLVLTNEKLFF.

This chain connects TRBV9 to TRBJ1-2, with 8 bases that match TRBD1. With V trimmed by 4 bases and J by 3 bases, 11 bases remained unmatched. The CDR3 length is 16 residues. Germline V gene data show CDR1 as SGDLS and CDR2 as YYNGEE. The CDR3 protein is CASSPTGGWGDYGYTF. The CDR3 nucleotides read TGTGCCAGCAGCCCTACAGGGGGATGGGGGGACTATGGCTACACCTTC.

V gene TRBV5-1 combines with J gene TRBJ2-1; TRBD2 aligns across 10 bases. CDR1 SGHRS and CDR2 YFSETQ come from the germline V gene. The CDR3 length is 15 residues. J was trimmed by 6 bases and V by 5 bases; bases with no gene match: 8. The CDR3 sequence is CASRGLAIEGNEQFF. DNA for the CDR3: TGCGCCAGCAGGGGACTAGCGATAGAGGGCAATGAGCAGTTCTTC.

Turning to this clone: Other nucleotide sequences in the sample specify the same CDR3. The J gene is TRBJ1-2, the V gene TRBV28; possibly TRBD1 for D (6 bases). The V gene's germline CDR1 is MDHEN and CDR2 SYDVKM. This CDR3 region has 13 residues. The V gene lost 3 bases and the J gene lost 3 bases, with 8 bases spanning the gap. Written as DNA, the CDR3 is TGTGCCAGCAGTTTTGGGGGCGACTATGGCTACACCTTC. Translation gives CASSFGGDYGYTF.

The V and J genes are TRBV7-3 and TRBJ1-2; D remains unclear. V lost 1 base, J lost 12 bases, and 15 bases lay in between. The CDR3 covers 13 residues. Germline values: CDR1 SGHTA, CDR2 FQGTGA. CDR3 coding DNA: TGTGCCAGCAGCTTAATTATGGGCGGGTACCACACCTTC. Translating gives CASSLIMGGYHTF.

The chain has TRBV27 and TRBJ2-3, with D perhaps matching TRBD2 (5 bases). Trimming took 2 bases from V and 6 from J, leaving 15 bases between them. CDR1 and CDR2 from the germline V gene are MNHEY and SMNVEV (reference sequence). This CDR3 is 15 amino acids long. The CDR3: CASSLTRAVTDTQYF. The CDR3 DNA follows: TGTGCCAGCAGTTTAACTAGGGCAGTAACCGATACGCAGTATTTT.

The chain combines TRBV6-1 with TRBJ1-1; 7 bases are shared with TRBD1. V shed 7 bases and J 1 base; nucleotides not matched to a gene: 9. The CDR3 spans 15 residues. Germline V lookup: CDR1 MNHNS, CDR2 SASEGT. Here the CDR3 DNA reads TGTGCCAGCACCCTCGGACAGGTTTGGAACACTGAAGCTTTCTTT. Protein product: CASTLGQVWNTEAFF.

The chain employs TRBV19 and TRBJ1-2, with D maybe TRBD1 (6 bases). Germline lookup yields CDR1 LNHDA and CDR2 SQIVND (reference sequence). Trimming removed 1 base at V and 2 bases at J, with 8 bases between. The CDR3 is 14 residues long. CDR3 loop: CASSIGQENYGYTF. In DNA, the CDR3 is TGTGCCAGTAGTATAGGACAGGAGAACTATGGCTACACCTTC.

About this clone: Other DNA sequences in this specimen translate into the identical CDR3. This chain links TRBV9 with TRBJ1-1; D unclear. Trimming cost V 0 bases and J 4 bases, with 10 bases left between them. Germline CDR1 reads SGDLS; CDR2 reads YYNGEE. The CDR3 spans 14 residues. CDR3 DNA sequence: TGTGCCAGCAGCGTAGGTCCGGGTATCACTGAAGCTTTCTTT. Its protein is CASSVGPGITEAFF.

The chain uses TRBV30 and TRBJ2-1; 10 nucleotides align to TRBD2. The CDR3 runs 14 residues. The trim removed 3 bases at V and 7 bases at J, leaving 6 bases unmatched. CDR1 and CDR2 (germline): GTSNPN, SVGIG (reference sequence). CDR3 bases: TGTGCCTGGAGGGGTCCTAGCGGGAGTAATGAGCAGTTCTTC. Protein product: CAWRGPSGSNEQFF. Supplemented by reference TRBV30 and TRBJ2-1, the full variable domain reads SQTIHQWPATLVQPVGSPLSLECTVEGTSNPNLYWYRQAAGRGLQLLFYSVGIGQISSEVPQNLSASRPQDRQFILSSKKLLLSDSGFYLCAWRGPSGSNEQFFGPGTRLTVL.

The V gene is TRBV19, the J gene TRBJ1-1; no definite D call. V gave up 5 bases and J gave up 3 bases, with 13 bases separating them. The CDR3 is made up of 14 amino acids. From germline, CDR1 is LNHDA and CDR2 SQIVND (reference sequence). CDR3 DNA: TGTGCCAGTAGTCGACGCGCCGGGGACACTGAAGCTTTCTTT. Protein sequence: CASSRRAGDTEAFF. Supplemented by reference TRBV19 and TRBJ1-1, the full variable domain reads DGGITQSPKYLFRKEGQNVTLSCEQNLNHDAMYWYRQDPGQGLRLIYYSQIVNDFQKGDIAEGYSVSREKKESFPLTVTSAQKNPTAFYLCASSRRAGDTEAFFGQGTRLTVV.

The chain is built from TRBV19 and TRBJ2-7, with 10 nucleotides matching TRBD1. The CDR3 sequence is 15 residues long. The J segment lost 2 bases and the V segment lost 4 bases, leaving 5 bases of the junction unmatched. CDR1 is LNHDA, CDR2 SQIVND, per germline (reference sequence). This CDR3 reads CASSTRGQGTYEQYF. CDR3 sequence (DNA): TGTGCCAGTAGTACGCGGGGACAGGGGACCTACGAGCAGTACTTC.

V and J are TRBV7-2 and TRBJ2-7; no reliable D call. Germline lookup yields CDR1 SGHTA and CDR2 FQGNSA. With 1 base removed from V and 7 bases from J, the gap between germline ends came to 8 bases. This CDR3 is 12 amino acids long. Here the CDR3 reads CASSLDRSEQYF. CDR3 sequence (DNA): TGTGCCAGCAGCTTAGATCGGTCAGAGCAGTACTTC.

The chain joins TRBV9 to TRBJ1-1; maybe TRBD1 (6 bases). Trimming took 0 bases from V and 0 from J, leaving 12 bases between them. This CDR3 comprises 16 residues. Germline CDR1 SGDLS, CDR2 YYNGEE. CDR3: CASSVGSGTLNTEAFF. The CDR3 DNA reads as TGTGCCAGCAGCGTAGGATCCGGGACATTGAACACTGAAGCTTTCTTT. The complete variable domain, with remaining parts taken from reference TRBV9 and TRBJ1-1, reads DSGVTQTPKHLITATGQRVTLRCSPRSGDLSVYWYQQSLDQGLQFLIQYYNGEERAKGNILERFSAQQFPDLHSELNLSSLELGDSALYFCASSVGSGTLNTEAFFGQGTRLTVV.

The chain combines TRBV24-1 with TRBJ1-2; unclear D gene. Deletions cut 7 bases from V and 8 bases from J, with 10 bases between. The CDR3 consists of 11 residues. Germline CDR1 is KGHDR and CDR2 is SFDVKD. CDR3 bases: TGTGCCACCAGCCAGGAAGGCGGCTACACCTTC. Its translation: CATSQEGGYTF.